The 28 T cell receptor beta chains below all came from one sample that was sequenced in a study of response to subunit inactivated influenza vaccine. Via MiXCR, TCRdb re-called the RT-PCR reads, giving one row per CDR3 protein. This sample has hundreds of thousands of distinct CDR3 sequences, with less than 20% found just once. The source material was PBMCs from blood, sampled 4 to 6 days after vaccination. These TCRs come from a man aged 45-65 years who received an inactivated influenza vaccine.

The rearrangement links TRBV9 to TRBJ2-3; tentative D call: TRBD2 (6 bases). With 4 bases removed from V and 0 bases from J, the gap between germline ends came to 9 bases. The CDR3 is 14 residues long. Germline CDR1 SGDLS, CDR2 YYNGEE. CDR3 bases: TGTGCCAGCAGCCGACGGGAGAGCACAGATACGCAGTATTTT. Encoded protein: CASSRRESTDTQYF.

The chain uses TRBV5-1 and TRBJ1-1; D is unclear. Germline CDR1 is SGHRS and CDR2 is YFSETQ. V lost 0 bases and J lost 5, with 11 bases in between. The CDR3 is 14 amino acids. The CDR3 protein is CASSLAAGWTEAFF. The CDR3 DNA reads as TGCGCCAGCAGCTTGGCCGCTGGATGGACTGAAGCTTTCTTT. Complete variable domain (other parts from reference TRBV5-1 and TRBJ1-1): KAGVTQTPRYLIKTRGQQVTLSCSPISGHRSVSWYQQTPGQGLQFLFEYFSETQRNKGNFPGRFSGRQFSNSRSEMNVSTLELGDSALYLCASSLAAGWTEAFFGQGTRLTVV.

This clonotype was found a few times. The chain has TRBV12-3 or TRBV12-4 and TRBJ2-7; TRBD2 matches at 12 bases. The junction had 6 bases not matched to a gene; V was cut back by 6 bases and J by 3 bases. The CDR3 contains 15 residues. CDR3 in amino acids: CASSSGTSGLYEQYF. CDR3 coding DNA: TGTGCCAGCAGCAGCGGGACTAGCGGGCTCTACGAGCAGTACTTC.

This clonotype was observed a few times. The chain is built from TRBV11-2 and TRBJ2-3; 7 nucleotides match TRBD2. The CDR3 is 17 amino acids. V shed 1 base and J 0 bases; nucleotides not matched to a gene: 7. Germline loops: CDR1 SGHAT, CDR2 FQNNGV. The CDR3 loop is CASSLVGGSGSTDTQYF. CDR3 nucleotides: TGTGCCAGCAGCTTAGTCGGGGGGTCCGGGAGCACAGATACGCAGTATTTT.

The rearrangement uses TRBV2 and TRBJ2-3; the D gene is possibly TRBD1 (5 bases). The CDR3 has 13 residues. The germline CDR1 and CDR2 sequences are SNHLY and FYNNEI. Trimming removed 7 bases at V and 3 bases at J, with 11 bases between. The CDR3 sequence is CASTMTVTDTQYF. DNA of the CDR3: TGTGCCAGCACTATGACAGTGACAGATACGCAGTATTTT.

This clonotype has just a few counts. The chain links TRBV29-1 to TRBJ2-5; D not certain. Trimming removed 1 base from V and 9 bases from J, with 21 bases in between. Germline CDR1 reads SQVTM; CDR2 reads ANQGSEA. This CDR3 comprises 15 residues. The CDR3 spells CSVEVSDGKVWPQYF. As DNA, the CDR3 is TGCAGCGTTGAAGTATCGGACGGAAAGGTTTGGCCCCAGTACTTC.

V gene TRBV9 combines with J gene TRBJ2-2, with 8 bases that match TRBD2. J was trimmed by 6 bases and V by 0 bases; bases with no gene match: 7. The V gene's germline CDR1 is SGDLS and CDR2 YYNGEE. CDR3 length: 16 amino acids. CDR3 protein: CASSVAGSGVSGELFF. CDR3 DNA sequence: TGTGCCAGCAGCGTAGCTGGTAGCGGGGTGTCCGGGGAGCTGTTTTTT.

J is TRBJ2-3 and V is TRBV12-3 or TRBV12-4, with D hard to call. The CDR3 has 16 residues. V lost 8 bases, J lost 0 bases, and 18 bases lay in between. CDR3 loop: CASSPTPPSSTDTQYF. CDR3 in DNA: TGTGCCAGCTCTCCAACCCCCCCATCTAGCACAGATACGCAGTATTTT.

This clonotype was seen a few times. This chain links TRBV5-6 with TRBJ1-2; the match to TRBD1 covers 7 bases. J lost 3 bases, V lost 6 bases, and 11 bases had no gene match. The CDR3 loop spans 15 amino acids. Looked up from germline, CDR1 is SGHDT and CDR2 is YYEEEE. The CDR3 DNA follows: TGTGCCAGCATCGACCAACTTCAGGGGGACTATGGCTACACCTTC. Translated: CASIDQLQGDYGYTF.

This rearrangement joins TRBV6-2 or TRBV6-3 to TRBJ2-7, with TRBD1 identical over 7 bases. Looked up from germline, CDR1 is MNHEY and CDR2 is SVGEGT. Trimming took 7 bases from V and 2 from J; bases not matched to a gene: 2. The CDR3 totals 12 residues. The chain's CDR3 is CASTTGAYEQYF. The CDR3 DNA is TGTGCCAGCACCACAGGGGCCTACGAGCAGTACTTC.

This chain uses TRBV28 with TRBJ2-3; no clear D gene. Trimming left V 5 bases short and J 2 bases short, with 11 bases between. Germline lookup yields CDR1 MDHEN and CDR2 SYDVKM. The CDR3 length is 14 residues. The CDR3 here is CASSRPHLTDTQYF. The CDR3 coding sequence is TGTGCCAGCAGTCGTCCTCACCTCACAGATACGCAGTATTTT.

This clonotype was seen ten or more times. This chain connects TRBV28 to TRBJ1-2; TRBD1 matches at 7 bases. V lost 4 bases to trimming and J lost 8 bases; unmatched junction nucleotides: 13. The CDR3 covers 15 residues. CDR1 MDHEN and CDR2 SYDVKM come from the germline V gene. CDR3 sequence: CASSSIRQGGLGYTF. In DNA form, the CDR3 reads TGTGCCAGCAGTTCTATCCGACAGGGAGGATTGGGCTACACCTTC.

This clonotype was counted between two and nine times. This chain connects TRBV20-1 to TRBJ2-7, with D possibly being TRBD2 (5 bases). V was pared by 6 bases and J by 9 bases, with 21 bases between. The CDR3 sequence is 13 residues long. The V gene's germline CDR1 is DFQATT and CDR2 SNEGSKA (reference sequence). Here the CDR3 reads CSAPWAGVRGQYF. The CDR3 DNA reads TGCAGTGCCCCTTGGGCGGGCGTGCGCGGGCAGTACTTC.

There are a few counts of this clonotype. V and J are TRBV20-1 and TRBJ2-1; D unresolved. Germline-derived CDR1 and CDR2 are DFQATT and SNEGSKA (reference sequence). This CDR3 is built from 16 residues. V lost 1 base and J lost 3, with 16 bases in between. CDR3 coding DNA: TGCAGTGCTAGAGTGTATGCCGCGGACCGCTACAATGAGCAGTTCTTC. Translation: CSARVYAADRYNEQFF.

V usage is TRBV5-1 and J usage is TRBJ1-1, with TRBD1 as a possible D gene (5 bases). The CDR3 spans 15 residues. Per germline, CDR1 SGHRS and CDR2 YFSETQ. V was pared by 3 bases and J by 1 base, with 13 bases between. This chain's CDR3 is CASSSRDGQNTEAFF. CDR3 in DNA: TGCGCCAGCAGCTCGAGGGACGGTCAGAACACTGAAGCTTTCTTT.

V usage is TRBV20-1 and J usage is TRBJ2-5, with 13 bases fitting TRBD2. CDR1 DFQATT and CDR2 SNEGSKA come from the germline V gene (reference sequence). J gave up 2 bases and V 4 bases, and 4 bases lay outside the gene matches. The CDR3 totals 15 residues. In nucleotides, the CDR3 is TGCAGTGCTACTCGACTAGCGGGAGGTCAAGAGACCCAGTACTTC. The encoded protein is CSATRLAGGQETQYF.

This clonotype was seen a few times. The chain employs TRBV2 and TRBJ2-6; unclear D gene. Germline-derived CDR1 and CDR2 are SNHLY and FYNNEI. The CDR3 sequence is 13 residues long. CDR3 in amino acids: CAILGPVANVLTF. Written as DNA, the CDR3 is TGTGCTATCCTCGGCCCTGTGGCCAACGTCCTGACTTTC.

The genes are TRBV7-8 and TRBJ2-3; TRBD2 matches at 7 bases. The CDR3 runs to 15 residues. J gave up 5 bases and V 2 bases, and 7 bases lay outside the gene matches. Germline CDR1 and CDR2: SGHVS and FQNEAQ. The CDR3 DNA reads TGTGCCAGCAGCTTATGGGGGGGTTCTGGAGATACGCAGTATTTT. It encodes CASSLWGGSGDTQYF.

The chain is built from TRBV15 and TRBJ2-1, with 13 bases identical to TRBD2. The CDR3 consists of 16 residues. The trim removed 1 base at V and 10 bases at J, leaving 7 bases unmatched. Germline V gene lookup returns CDR1 LNHNV and CDR2 YYDKDF (reference sequence). CDR3 nucleotides: TGTGCCACCAGCAGAGGACTAGCGGGGGGCGTCCTGGAGCAGTTCTTC. Translation: CATSRGLAGGVLEQFF.

The chain recombines TRBV12-3 or TRBV12-4 with TRBJ2-3; D possibly matches TRBD1 or TRBD2 (5 bases each). CDR3 length equals 15 residues. The germline V and J ends were trimmed by 4 bases and 8 bases, with 19 bases remaining between them. The CDR3 DNA sequence: TGTGCCAGCAGTTCTTCTGGGACGCCCGCTGGTACGCAGTATTTT. This sequence encodes CASSSSGTPAGTQYF.

This clonotype was seen a handful of times. V is TRBV13 and J is TRBJ2-7; possibly TRBD1 for D (5 bases). Germline lookup yields CDR1 PRHDT and CDR2 FYEKMQ (reference sequence). The V gene lost 5 bases and the J gene lost 1 base, with 12 bases spanning the gap. The CDR3 length is 14 residues. CDR3 coding DNA: TGTGCCAGCAGCCCTCGCGCAGGGTCCTACGAGCAGTACTTC. It specifies CASSPRAGSYEQYF.

CDR3 sequence: CATSLQNQPQHF. The DNA for the CDR3 is TGTGCCACCAGCTTACAGAATCAGCCCCAGCATTTT. This rearrangement joins TRBV15 to TRBJ1-5, with D uncertain. CDR1 LNHNV and CDR2 YYDKDF come from the germline V gene (reference sequence). CDR3 length: 12 amino acids. V dropped 5 bases and J dropped 4 bases, with 6 bases sitting between them. The variable domain in full, with the rest retrieved from reference TRBV15 and TRBJ1-5, is DAMVIQNPRYQVTQFGKPVTLSCSQTLNHNVMYWYQQKSSQAPKLLFHYYDKDFNNEADTPDNFQSRRPNTSFCFLDIRSPGLGDTAMYLCATSLQNQPQHFGDGTRLSIL.

V gene TRBV5-1 combines with J gene TRBJ2-2; TRBD1 is a possible D gene (6 bases). V lost 0 bases, J lost 6 bases, and 12 bases lay in between. CDR3 size: 15 residues. Per the germline V gene, CDR1 is SGHRS and CDR2 is YFSETQ. The chain's CDR3 is CASSLVQGNSGELFF. The DNA of the CDR3 is TGCGCCAGCAGCTTGGTGCAGGGGAATTCCGGGGAGCTGTTTTTT.

CDR3: CAISESTGLDTEAFF. In DNA, the CDR3 is TGTGCCATCAGTGAGTCGACAGGGTTGGACACTGAAGCTTTCTTT. The rearrangement joins TRBV10-3 to TRBJ1-1; 7 bases match TRBD1. The CDR3 consists of 15 residues. Germline V CDR1 and CDR2: ENHRY, SYGVKD. The ends lost 0 bases at V and 3 bases at J; junction bases unmatched: 4.

This chain uses TRBV5-4 with TRBJ2-3, with TRBD2 as a possible D gene (6 bases). Germline loops: CDR1 SGHNT, CDR2 YYREEE (reference sequence). Trimming left V 1 base short and J 6 bases short, with 15 bases between. CDR3 size: 15 residues. Here the CDR3 reads CASSLQGTREDTQYF. In DNA, the CDR3 is TGTGCCAGCAGCTTGCAAGGGACTCGTGAGGATACGCAGTATTTT.

The rearrangement joins TRBV29-1 to TRBJ2-1, with 7 bases matching TRBD2. The CDR3 is 12 residues long. CDR1 SQVTM and CDR2 ANQGSEA come from the germline V gene. The junction had 5 bases not matched to a gene; V was cut back by 4 bases and J by 8 bases. The CDR3 loop is CSVASGGYEQFF. CDR3 coding DNA: TGCAGCGTTGCCTCCGGGGGGTATGAGCAGTTCTTC.

This clonotype came up a few times. The chain uses TRBV29-1 and TRBJ2-2; possible D gene TRBD2, 5 bases. With 3 bases removed from V and 7 bases from J, the gap between germline ends came to 15 bases. CDR1 is SQVTM and CDR2 is ANQGSEA in the germline V gene. The CDR3 is 14 amino acids. The CDR3 reads CSVESIQRYGELFF. CDR3 bases: TGCAGCGTTGAGTCCATTCAGCGGTACGGGGAGCTGTTTTTT.

This clonotype was counted only a few times. V gene TRBV6-5 combines with J gene TRBJ1-1; no clear D. Trimming left V 0 bases short and J 2 bases short, with 13 bases between. Germline V gene data show CDR1 as MNHEY and CDR2 as SVGAGI. The CDR3 sequence is 16 residues long. The CDR3 nucleotides are TGTGCCAGCAGTTACTCCCACCCCGCAAGAAACACTGAAGCTTTCTTT. It yields the protein CASSYSHPARNTEAFF.